The source of this TCR beta chain is a study of T cells after yellow fever vaccination. Germline V lookup: CDR1 DFQATT, CDR2 SNEGSKA (reference sequence). CDR3 length: 14 residues. V dropped 5 bases and J dropped 2 bases, with 14 bases sitting between them. The TCR cDNA carried a universal primer site and UMIs from 5'RACE template switching. Via MiXCR, TCRdb re-called the 5' RACE reads, giving one row per CDR3 protein. This sample has some 320,000 distinct CDR3 sequences, with roughly 4% found just once. This clonotype occurred a few times. What it binds is unknown. Notes on the study in general: Most clones from primary vaccination were detected again post-booster (roughly 96% CD4, 70% to 90% CD8). There was a possibility that FACS-sorted repertoires contained abundant clonotypes contaminating from the bulk population.

Sample: PBMCs, taken 5 days after the yellow fever booster vaccination. The rearrangement uses TRBV20-1 and TRBJ2-3; D gene ambiguous. This clonotype was obtained from a man younger than 35 who received the YFV17D yellow fever vaccine. The CDR3 here is CSALDSLNTDTQYF. The DNA of the CDR3 is TGCAGTGCTCTAGACTCCCTCAACACAGATACGCAGTATTTT.